The 30 T cell receptor beta chains in this list originate from one sample, sequenced in a study of shared clonotypes between healthy human individuals. Some clones are missing from TCRdb's copy, which holds only in-frame ones; the method was immunoSEQ multiplex PCR. The table shows 2,100,000 or so clones, with 95% occurring only once. Sequenced: naive CD4+ T cells sorted from blood. Subset specified: CD45RA+ positively selected. The origin of the receptors is a man aged 18 to 29 in good health.

The rearrangement joins TRBV28 to TRBJ1-6, with TRBD1 as a possible D gene (6 bases). Germline-derived CDR1 and CDR2 are MDHEN and SYDVKM. The length of the CDR3 is 14 residues. V was trimmed by 8 bases and J by 7 bases, leaving 15 bases between them. The CDR3 protein is CASSPDSSNSPLHF. CDR3 in DNA: TGTGCCAGCTCCCCGGACAGTAGCAATTCACCCCTCCACTTT.

V usage is TRBV7-2 and J usage is TRBJ2-7; perhaps D is TRBD1 or TRBD2 (6 bases each). The V end lost 3 bases, the J end lost 1 base, and 13 bases lay between the germline ends. Germline lookup yields CDR1 SGHTA and CDR2 FQGNSA. The CDR3 is 15 amino acids. CDR3 loop: CASSFLGGASYEQYF. Here the CDR3 DNA reads TGTGCCAGCAGCTTTCTGGGGGGCGCATCCTACGAGCAGTACTTC.

This chain joins TRBV6-5 and TRBJ2-2; perhaps D is TRBD1 or TRBD2 (6 bases each). In germline, CDR1 is MNHEY, CDR2 SVGAGI. The V end lost 2 bases, the J end lost 7 bases, and 14 bases lay between the germline ends. This CDR3 region has 15 residues. The CDR3 here is CASSYVSGAGGELFF. CDR3 DNA: TGTGCCAGCAGTTACGTGTCGGGGGCCGGCGGGGAGCTGTTTTTT.

The CDR3, as DNA: TGCGCCAGCAGCTTGGGTGGGCTAGCCCAGACAGAGACCCAGTACTTC. As protein: CASSLGGLAQTETQYF. The chain joins TRBV5-1 to TRBJ2-5; possibly TRBD2 for D (5 bases). This CDR3 is 16 amino acids long. Trimming cost V 0 bases and J 4 bases, with 16 bases left between them. CDR1 and CDR2 from the germline V gene are SGHRS and YFSETQ.

As to this clone: Other nucleotide sequences from this sample produce the same CDR3. This rearrangement joins TRBV20-1 to TRBJ2-5; no clear D gene. CDR3 length: 10 residues. CDR1 DFQATT and CDR2 SNEGSKA come from the germline V gene (reference sequence). The ends were cut back, 6 bases at V and 5 bases at J, with 7 bases in the middle. As DNA, the CDR3 is TGCAGTGCCAAATCGGAGACCCAGTACTTC. The encoded protein is CSAKSETQYF.

The chain joins TRBV10-3 to TRBJ2-7; 11 nucleotides line up with TRBD1. The CDR3 sequence is 13 residues long. Germline V gene sequence: CDR1 ENHRY, CDR2 SYGVKD. Trimming took 4 bases from V and 5 from J; bases not matched to a gene: 1. This CDR3 is CAISGTGGHEQYF. The CDR3 DNA reads as TGTGCCATCAGTGGGACAGGGGGCCACGAGCAGTACTTC.

Only a few counts were recorded for this clone. The chain combines TRBV11-2 with TRBJ2-3; D gene unclear. CDR3 length equals 11 residues. CDR1 and CDR2 (germline): SGHAT, FQNNGV. V lost 3 bases and J 2 bases, leaving 0 bases between the germline ends. CDR3 in amino acids: CASSFTDTQYF. Here the CDR3 DNA reads TGTGCCAGCAGCTTCACAGATACGCAGTATTTT.

The V gene is TRBV5-6, the J gene TRBJ1-5, with no clear D. The CDR3 length is 16 residues. Germline assignment: CDR1 SGHDT and CDR2 YYEEEE. V was shortened by 4 bases and J by 0 bases, with 14 bases between the two germline ends. The CDR3 nucleotides are TGTGCCAGCAGCCCGGCCGGACGGGGTAGCAATCAGCCCCAGCATTTT. The encoded protein is CASSPAGRGSNQPQHF.

The chain joins TRBV6-1 to TRBJ2-7; either TRBD1 or TRBD2 may supply D (5 bases each). This CDR3 is built from 16 residues. The germline V and J ends were trimmed by 1 base and 6 bases, with 19 bases remaining between them. Germline V CDR1 and CDR2: MNHNS, SASEGT. The CDR3 coding sequence is TGTGCCAGCAGTGAAGTCAAAACCGGGACCGGCCTCGAGCAGTACTTC. Translating gives CASSEVKTGTGLEQYF.

The chain combines TRBV7-8 with TRBJ2-7; D is ambiguous. CDR1 SGHVS and CDR2 FQNEAQ come from the germline V gene. The CDR3 consists of 11 residues. Between the trimmed V and J ends, which lost 5 bases and 2 bases, there was a span of 4 bases. CDR3 coding DNA: TGTGCCAGCAGCATTACCTACGAGCAGTACTTC. It yields the protein CASSITYEQYF. The whole variable domain, filled in from reference TRBV7-8 and TRBJ2-7, reads GAGVSQSPRYKVAKRGQDVALRCDPISGHVSLFWYQQALGQGPEFLTYFQNEAQLDKSGLPSDRFFAERPEGSVSTLKIQRTQQEDSAVYLCASSITYEQYFGPGTRLTVT.

This chain joins TRBV5-4 and TRBJ2-2, with 9 bases matching TRBD1. Looked up from germline, CDR1 is SGHNT and CDR2 is YYREEE (reference sequence). The CDR3 sequence is 16 residues long. Trimming at V came to 0 bases and at J to 6 bases, leaving 6 bases not matched to a gene. CDR3 loop: CASSLGGTGNAGELFF. DNA of the CDR3: TGTGCCAGCAGCTTGGGTGGGACAGGGAATGCCGGGGAGCTGTTTTTT. The entire variable domain, with the rest obtained from reference TRBV5-4 and TRBJ2-2, is as follows: ETGVTQSPTHLIKTRGQQVTLRCSSQSGHNTVSWYQQALGQGPQFIFQYYREEENGRGNFPPRFSGLQFPNYSSELNVNALELDDSALYLCASSLGGTGNAGELFFGEGSRLTVL.

This chain uses TRBV6-1 with TRBJ2-2, with 10 bases matching TRBD1. Germline CDR1 is MNHNS and CDR2 is SASEGT. V lost 5 bases, J lost 0 bases, and 3 bases stayed unmatched. The CDR3 extends over 16 amino acids. The CDR3 here is CASSKGQGANTGELFF. For the CDR3, the DNA is TGTGCCAGCAGTAAAGGACAGGGGGCGAACACCGGGGAGCTGTTTTTT.

This clone was observed once. The rearrangement joins TRBV7-2 to TRBJ2-5; a weak D match, TRBD1 (6 bases). The CDR3 has 16 amino acids. Per the germline V gene, CDR1 is SGHTA and CDR2 is FQGNSA. Trimming left V 2 bases short and J 4 bases short, with 17 bases between. DNA of the CDR3: TGTGCCAGCAGCTTACTCCAGGGGACCTTGGGAGAGACCCAGTACTTC. Protein product: CASSLLQGTLGETQYF.

The J gene is TRBJ2-7, the V gene TRBV7-2; the match to TRBD1 covers 8 bases. From germline, CDR1 is SGHTA and CDR2 FQGNSA. The CDR3 runs 17 residues. The trim removed 5 bases at V and 2 bases at J, leaving 14 bases unmatched. The CDR3 here is CASSPRQGTRTAYEQYF. As DNA, the CDR3 is TGTGCCAGCAGCCCTCGACAGGGGACGCGGACTGCCTACGAGCAGTACTTC.

The chain employs TRBV5-1 and TRBJ2-4; TRBD2 is a possible D gene (5 bases). Germline loops: CDR1 SGHRS, CDR2 YFSETQ. The CDR3 spans 15 residues. Trimming took 4 bases from V and 2 from J, leaving 13 bases between them. The CDR3 region is CASSPLRESKNIQYF. CDR3 bases: TGCGCCAGCAGCCCCTTGAGGGAGTCCAAAAACATTCAGTACTTC.

The chain links TRBV18 to TRBJ2-5; the match to TRBD2 covers 10 bases. Germline CDR1 reads KGHSH; CDR2 reads LQKENI. The ends lost 0 bases at V and 2 bases at J; junction bases unmatched: 0. The CDR3 sequence is 15 residues long. The DNA for the CDR3 is TGTGCCAGCTCACCACCAGCGGGGGGGCAAGAGACCCAGTACTTC. It specifies CASSPPAGGQETQYF.

The gene calls are TRBV27 and TRBJ2-1; D is perhaps TRBD2 (7 bases). The CDR3 spans 16 residues. The V and J ends lost 8 bases and 0 bases respectively, with 17 bases between them. CDR1 and CDR2 from the germline V gene are MNHEY and SMNVEV (reference sequence). CDR3 amino acids: CASGRGGQSSYNEQFF. Here the CDR3 DNA reads TGTGCCAGCGGGAGGGGGGGCCAGAGCTCCTACAATGAGCAGTTCTTC.

The gene calls are TRBV6-1 and TRBJ2-7; D gene ambiguous. Between the trimmed V and J ends, which lost 2 bases and 6 bases, there was a span of 14 bases. Germline V gene sequence: CDR1 MNHNS, CDR2 SASEGT. This CDR3 has 14 residues. Here the CDR3 reads CASSELPSTGEQYF. As DNA, the CDR3 is TGTGCCAGCAGTGAACTGCCGAGCACGGGCGAGCAGTACTTC.

The chain couples TRBV6-6 to TRBJ1-3; 8 bases align to TRBD1. V lost 5 bases, J lost 1 base, and 4 bases stayed unmatched. Germline lookup yields CDR1 MNHNY and CDR2 SVGAGI (reference sequence). This CDR3 region has 15 residues. The DNA of the CDR3 is TGTGCCAGCAGTCCCAGGGGGCGGTCTGGAAACACCATATATTTT. It is translated as CASSPRGRSGNTIYF.

V usage is TRBV25-1 and J usage is TRBJ2-7; D is unresolved. Per the germline V gene, CDR1 is MGHDK and CDR2 is SYGVNS. The CDR3 is 12 amino acids. Trimming shortened V by 7 bases and J by 5 bases, and 12 bases separated the two germline ends. The CDR3 bases are TGTGCCAGCAAGGGCGATCGGCACGAGCAGTACTTC. Translation: CASKGDRHEQYF.

Concerning this clone itself: Additional DNA sequences in this sample encode the identical CDR3. This rearrangement joins TRBV5-1 to TRBJ2-3; D unresolved. Germline V gene lookup returns CDR1 SGHRS and CDR2 YFSETQ. V shed 4 bases and J shed 3 bases, with 6 bases lying between them. The CDR3 extends over 12 amino acids. The CDR3 DNA reads TGCGCCAGCAGCCTCAAAACAGATACGCAGTATTTT. It translates to CASSLKTDTQYF.

Concerning this clone: The identical CDR3 is also encoded by other nucleotide sequences in the sample. V usage is TRBV30 and J usage is TRBJ1-1; D possibly corresponds to TRBD1 (5 bases). Per the germline V gene, CDR1 is GTSNPN and CDR2 is SVGIG (reference sequence). This CDR3 has 13 amino acids. Trimming took off 3 bases at V and 3 bases at J, with 11 bases between the two ends. The CDR3 bases are TGTGCCTGGAGCATCGGAGGGGACACTGAAGCTTTCTTT. Its translation: CAWSIGGDTEAFF.

The rearrangement uses TRBV6-1 and TRBJ2-4; D gene uncertain. The CDR3 contains 15 residues. The germline gives CDR1 MNHNS, CDR2 SASEGT. Deletions cut 0 bases from V and 2 bases from J, with 8 bases between. Here the CDR3 DNA reads TGTGCCAGCAGTGAAGCGCGGATGACCAAAAACATTCAGTACTTC. It yields the protein CASSEARMTKNIQYF.

About this clone itself: Other DNA sequences in the same sample also yield this CDR3. V gene TRBV18 combines with J gene TRBJ2-7, with D perhaps matching TRBD1 or TRBD2 (5 bases each). The CDR3 loop spans 14 amino acids. The V and J ends lost 3 bases and 0 bases respectively, with 9 bases between them. Germline V gives CDR1 KGHSH, CDR2 LQKENI. In DNA, the CDR3 is TGTGCCAGCTCACCGGGACGGGTCTCCTACGAGCAGTACTTC. It translates to CASSPGRVSYEQYF.

As regards this clone: Other DNA variants within this sample encode the same CDR3. The chain recombines TRBV5-1 with TRBJ2-1; tentatively, D is TRBD1 (5 bases). V was shortened by 4 bases and J by 7 bases, with 12 bases between the two germline ends. The CDR3 runs to 13 residues. The germline V gene has CDR1 SGHRS and CDR2 YFSETQ. CDR3 sequence: CASSPGQGNEQFF. DNA for the CDR3: TGCGCCAGCAGCCCTGGACAAGGTAATGAGCAGTTCTTC.

This chain connects TRBV13 to TRBJ2-7, with D hard to call. Germline CDR1 PRHDT, CDR2 FYEKMQ (reference sequence). The CDR3 has 15 residues. V gave up 4 bases and J gave up 0 bases, with 13 bases separating them. In nucleotides, the CDR3 is TGTGCCAGCAGCTCGACCGGAACCTTCTCCTACGAGCAGTACTTC. Its protein product is CASSSTGTFSYEQYF.

The rearrangement links TRBV7-9 to TRBJ2-5, with D perhaps matching TRBD1 (5 bases). Deletions cut 6 bases from V and 1 base from J, with 15 bases between. Per germline, CDR1 SEHNR and CDR2 FQNEAQ (reference sequence). This CDR3 is built from 15 residues. This CDR3 reads CASSHLARVQETQYF. The CDR3 nucleotides are TGTGCCAGCAGTCACCTTGCCAGGGTCCAAGAGACCCAGTACTTC.

CDR3 DNA sequence: TGTGCCAGCAGCGGGGACCGGGGCAATCAGCCCCAGCATTTT. It codes for CASSGDRGNQPQHF. The chain combines TRBV5-6 with TRBJ1-5; D might be TRBD1 (5 bases). V dropped 4 bases and J dropped 2 bases, with 10 bases sitting between them. This CDR3 has 14 amino acids. Germline V CDR1 and CDR2: SGHDT, YYEEEE.

The rearrangement uses TRBV7-2 and TRBJ2-2, with D possibly matching TRBD2 (6 bases). CDR1 is SGHTA, CDR2 FQGNSA, per germline. Trimming stripped 3 bases from V and 0 bases from J, with 8 bases between. This CDR3 comprises 15 residues. DNA of the CDR3: TGTGCCAGCAGCTTCGCTAGCGCGAACACCGGGGAGCTGTTTTTT. This codes for CASSFASANTGELFF. Complete variable domain (other parts from reference TRBV7-2 and TRBJ2-2): GAGVSQSPSNKVTEKGKDVELRCDPISGHTALYWYRQSLGQGLEFLIYFQGNSAPDKSGLPSDRFSAERTGGSVSTLTIQRTQQEDSAVYLCASSFASANTGELFFGEGSRLTVL.

The chain is built from TRBV5-1 and TRBJ1-1; no clear D gene. The CDR3 covers 17 residues. The germline gives CDR1 SGHRS, CDR2 YFSETQ. V lost 0 bases, J lost 3 bases, and 18 bases lay in between. Written as DNA, the CDR3 is TGCGCCAGCAGCTTGGTTTCACCGAGGAATTCGCACACTGAAGCTTTCTTT. Translated: CASSLVSPRNSHTEAFF.